Detailed here is one TCR beta chain. Its antigen is unknown. The study separated CD4+ cells into CD45RA+ naive and CD45RA-negative memory subsets. Authors' analysis steps: ImmunoSEQ output lacked quality scores and full-length reads, limiting matched filtering. TCRdb's copy holds only in-frame clones and misses some; the assay was immunoSEQ multiplex PCR. V, J and clone size reflect that table, while D and trimming were determined from the DNA. The sample carries approximately 700,000 clones, less than 80% recorded once. Germline values: CDR1 SGHDN, CDR2 FVKESK. V gave up 7 bases and J gave up 9 bases, with 16 bases separating them. The CDR3 runs 13 residues. This sample stems from a study of shared clonotypes between healthy human individuals. Study results and caveats: In several donors, approximately 5% of naive CD4 clonotypes appeared in common. Only blood underwent sampling, and tissue repertoires likely differ.

This receptor was taken from a woman in her 30s in good health. Specimen: memory CD4+ T cells sorted from blood. Documented subset: CD45RA-negative fraction. The gene calls are TRBV14 and TRBJ2-1; D call uncertain. The chain's CDR3 is CASKVPGRSEQFF. CDR3 nucleotides: TGTGCCAGCAAGGTTCCCGGGCGCTCTGAGCAGTTCTTC.